Listed here is a single TCR beta chain. What it recognizes is unknown. Sorts performed in triplicate captured more than 250,000 cells each from every CD8+ T cell subset. Naive CD8+ T cells were CD45RO-CCR7+CD27+CD95-. The data are from a study of CXCR3-negative and CXCR3-positive naive CD8 T cells. Study as a whole: Per library, roughly 1.4 +/- 0.3 million reads; about 135 million TRB reads overall. Study-wide results and limits: TRB CDR3 hydrophobicity was greater in CXCR3-positive naive cells than in CXCR3-negative naive cells.

The germline V gene has CDR1 SGHTA and CDR2 FQGNSA. The length of the CDR3 is 13 residues. 5' RACE that incorporated UMI labels was used to prepare the TRB cDNA libraries. TCRdb reprocessed the 5' RACE reads and reports one entry per CDR3 protein, with no DNA. Recorded for this sample: roughly 140,000 distinct CDR3 sequences. The sequenced sample was naive CXCR3+ CD8+ T cells from blood. The subset was: CD45RO-CCR7+CD27+CD95- naive CD8+ T cells expressing CXCR3 (TNR3+). The TCR comes from a human donor in good health. Some clones in this sample may be carry-over from other donors' samples. The V call is TRBV7-2, the J call TRBJ2-1; with no DNA, the TCRdb D assignment of TRBD1 cannot be verified. The CDR3 loop is CASSPAGADEQFF.